A single sample gave rise to the 7 T cell receptor beta chains below, sequenced in a study of blood T cells in healthy people across ages. Combining a sample-barcoded 5' primer with a J-beta primer mix, a second PCR ran for about 6 to 11 cycles. TCRdb redid the calling of the 5' RACE reads with MiXCR, one entry per CDR3 protein. Of about 670,000 distinct CDR3 sequences detected, roughly 41% appear once; the ten largest clones hold 30%. What was sequenced was blood. Receptors originate from a man older than 75 in good health.

The gene calls are TRBV25-1 and TRBJ2-2, with 8 bases lining up with TRBD1. Trimming cost V 2 bases and J 4 bases; bases outside gene matches: 6. CDR1 and CDR2 (germline): MGHDK, SYGVNS. This CDR3 has 16 amino acids. The CDR3 coding sequence is TGTGCCAGCAGTGAACTTGGCAGGGGGCCCACCGGGGAGCTGTTTTTT. The encoded protein is CASSELGRGPTGELFF. The full variable domain, rest sourced from reference TRBV25-1 and TRBJ2-2, is EADIYQTPRYLVIGTGKKITLECSQTMGHDKMYWYQQDPGMELHLIHYSYGVNSTEKGDLSSESTVSRIRTEHFPLTLESARPSHTSQYLCASSELGRGPTGELFFGEGSRLTVL.

Points on this clonotype: With a much larger clone just one base away, this may be a read error. The chain combines TRBV10-3 with TRBJ2-4; the match to TRBD2 covers 8 bases. Per germline, CDR1 ENHRY and CDR2 SYGVKD. The CDR3 is 15 amino acids. The CDR3 protein is CAIGEAGVKENIQYF. The CDR3 DNA reads as TGTGCCATCGGTGAAGCGGGAGTTAAGGAAAACATTCAGTACTTC.

This clonotype was seen a few times. This chain links TRBV3-1 with TRBJ2-1; 12 nucleotides line up with TRBD2. V was clipped by 7 bases and J by 1 base; unmatched bases: 5. In germline, CDR1 is LGHDT, CDR2 YNNKEL (reference sequence). The CDR3 runs to 16 residues. CDR3 bases: TGTGCCAGCAAACTAGCGGGGGGCCAATCCTACAATGAGCAGTTCTTC. Translated, it gives CASKLAGGQSYNEQFF.

The chain links TRBV20-1 to TRBJ1-5; tentatively, D is TRBD1 (5 bases). The V and J ends lost 7 bases and 1 base respectively, with 20 bases between them. The CDR3 runs to 16 residues. Germline CDR1 DFQATT, CDR2 SNEGSKA (reference sequence). The CDR3 here is CSGVSNARGSNQPQHF. The CDR3 DNA is TGCAGTGGGGTTAGTAATGCGCGGGGGAGCAATCAGCCCCAGCATTTT.

The chain combines TRBV6-2 or TRBV6-3 with TRBJ2-5; the D gene could be TRBD1 or TRBD2 (6 bases each). CDR1 and CDR2 from the germline V gene are MNHEY and SVGEGT. The CDR3 consists of 14 residues. The V and J ends lost 5 bases and 5 bases respectively, with 15 bases between them. The CDR3 coding sequence is TGTGCCAGCAGTAACAGGGTAGGAGGGGAGACCCAGTACTTC. Translated: CASSNRVGGETQYF.

This chain uses TRBV28 with TRBJ1-6; D gene unclear. Trimming took off 6 bases at V and 12 bases at J, with 9 bases between the two ends. Germline V gene lookup returns CDR1 MDHEN and CDR2 SYDVKM. The CDR3 is made up of 11 amino acids. This chain's CDR3 is CASSQERPLHF. The CDR3 DNA reads TGTGCCAGCAGCCAAGAAAGACCCCTCCACTTT.

The sample holds many counts of this clonotype. The chain joins TRBV20-1 to TRBJ2-1, with 7 bases lining up with TRBD2. Germline V CDR1 and CDR2: DFQATT, SNEGSKA (reference sequence). The CDR3 covers 22 residues. After removal of 3 bases from V and 4 bases from J, the junction contained 30 bases not matched to a gene. The DNA for the CDR3 is TGCAGTGCTAGCCTTCGGGGCGGGGGTCAACCCAGCCAAACCTCGAAATACAATGAGCAGTTCTTC. It translates to CSASLRGGGQPSQTSKYNEQFF.